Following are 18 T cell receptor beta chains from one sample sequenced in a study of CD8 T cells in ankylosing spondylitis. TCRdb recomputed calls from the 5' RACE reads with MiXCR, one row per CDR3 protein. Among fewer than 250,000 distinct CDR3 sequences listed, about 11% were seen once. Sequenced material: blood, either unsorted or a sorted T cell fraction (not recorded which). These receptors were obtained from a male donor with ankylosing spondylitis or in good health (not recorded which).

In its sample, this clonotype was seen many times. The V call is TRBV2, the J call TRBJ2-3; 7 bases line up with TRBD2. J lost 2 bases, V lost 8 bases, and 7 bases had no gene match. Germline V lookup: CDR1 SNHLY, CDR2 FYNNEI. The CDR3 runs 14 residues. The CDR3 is CASLGGLPTDTQYF. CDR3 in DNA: TGTGCCAGCCTGGGGGGACTACCCACAGATACGCAGTATTTT.

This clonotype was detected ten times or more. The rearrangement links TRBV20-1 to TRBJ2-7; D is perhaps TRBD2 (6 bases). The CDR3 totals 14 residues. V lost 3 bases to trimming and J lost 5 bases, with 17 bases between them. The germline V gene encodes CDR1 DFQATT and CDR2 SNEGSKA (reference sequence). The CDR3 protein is CSASVIGGLDEQYF. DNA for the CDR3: TGCAGTGCTAGTGTAATCGGAGGGCTCGACGAGCAGTACTTC.

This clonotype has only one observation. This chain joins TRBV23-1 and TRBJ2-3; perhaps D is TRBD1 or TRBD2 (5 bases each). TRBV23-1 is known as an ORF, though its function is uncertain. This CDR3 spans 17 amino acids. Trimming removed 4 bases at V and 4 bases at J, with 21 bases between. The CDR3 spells CASSPKRYEWGADTQYF. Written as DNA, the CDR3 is TGCGCCAGCAGTCCGAAGCGGTATGAGTGGGGCGCAGATACGCAGTATTTT.

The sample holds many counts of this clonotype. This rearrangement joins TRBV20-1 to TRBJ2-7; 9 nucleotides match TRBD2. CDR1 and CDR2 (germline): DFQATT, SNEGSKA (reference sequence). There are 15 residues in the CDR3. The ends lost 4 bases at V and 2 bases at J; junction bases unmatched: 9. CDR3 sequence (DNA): TGCAGTGCTATAATAGCGGGAGCCTACCCCTACGAGCAGTACTTC. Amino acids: CSAIIAGAYPYEQYF.

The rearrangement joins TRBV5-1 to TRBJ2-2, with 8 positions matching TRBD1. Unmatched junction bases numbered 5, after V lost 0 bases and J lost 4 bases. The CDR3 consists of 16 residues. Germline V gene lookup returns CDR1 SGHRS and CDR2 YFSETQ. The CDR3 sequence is CASSLAGGYGTGELFF. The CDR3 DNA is TGCGCCAGCAGCTTGGCAGGGGGCTATGGCACCGGGGAGCTGTTTTTT. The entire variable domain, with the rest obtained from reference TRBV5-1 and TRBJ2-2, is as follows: KAGVTQTPRYLIKTRGQQVTLSCSPISGHRSVSWYQQTPGQGLQFLFEYFSETQRNKGNFPGRFSGRQFSNSRSEMNVSTLELGDSALYLCASSLAGGYGTGELFFGEGSRLTVL.

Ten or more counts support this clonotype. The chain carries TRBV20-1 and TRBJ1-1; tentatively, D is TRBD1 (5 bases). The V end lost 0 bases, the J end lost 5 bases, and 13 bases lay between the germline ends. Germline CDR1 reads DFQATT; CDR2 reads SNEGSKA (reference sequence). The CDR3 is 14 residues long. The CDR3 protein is CSARDVGLGTEAFF. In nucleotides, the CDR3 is TGCAGTGCTAGAGATGTGGGGCTGGGGACTGAAGCTTTCTTT.

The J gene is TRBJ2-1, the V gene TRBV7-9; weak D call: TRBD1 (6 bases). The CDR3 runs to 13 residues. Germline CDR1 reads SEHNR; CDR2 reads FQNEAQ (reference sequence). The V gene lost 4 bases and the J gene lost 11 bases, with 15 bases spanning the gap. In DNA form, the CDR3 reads TGTGCCAGCAGCTCCCCTAATCAGGGGAAGCAGTTCTTC. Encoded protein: CASSSPNQGKQFF.

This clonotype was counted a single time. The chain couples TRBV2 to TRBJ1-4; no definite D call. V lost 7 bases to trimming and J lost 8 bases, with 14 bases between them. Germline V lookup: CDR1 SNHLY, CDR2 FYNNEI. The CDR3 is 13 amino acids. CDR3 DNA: TGTGCCAGCACGGTGAGGGCTTGGGAAAAACTGTTTTTT. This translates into CASTVRAWEKLFF.

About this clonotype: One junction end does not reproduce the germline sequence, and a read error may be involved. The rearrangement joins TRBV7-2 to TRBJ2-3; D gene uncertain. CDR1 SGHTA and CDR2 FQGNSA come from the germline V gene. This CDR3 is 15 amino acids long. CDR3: CASSLQAPNTDAQYF. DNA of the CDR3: TGTGCCAGCAGCTTACAAGCGCCCAACACAGATGCGCAGTATTTT. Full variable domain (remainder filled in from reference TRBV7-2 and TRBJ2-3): GAGVSQSPSNKVTEKGKDVELRCDPISGHTALYWYRQSLGQGLEFLIYFQGNSAPDKSGLPSDRFSAERTGGSVSTLTIQRTQQEDSAVYLCASSLQAPNTDAQYFGPGTRLTVL.

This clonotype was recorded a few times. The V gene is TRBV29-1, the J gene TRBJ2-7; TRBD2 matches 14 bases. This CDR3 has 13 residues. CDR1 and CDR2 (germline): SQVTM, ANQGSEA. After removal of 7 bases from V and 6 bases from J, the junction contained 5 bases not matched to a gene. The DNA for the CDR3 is TGCAGCGCTGGACTAGCGGGAGGTCGCGAGCAGTACTTC. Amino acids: CSAGLAGGREQYF.

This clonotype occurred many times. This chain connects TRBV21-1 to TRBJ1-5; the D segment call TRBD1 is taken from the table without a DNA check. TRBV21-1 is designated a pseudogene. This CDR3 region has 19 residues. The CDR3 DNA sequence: TGTGCCAGCAACATAAAGAATTTGTGGGACAGGGCCTCCAATCAGCCCCAGCATTTT. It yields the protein CASNIKNLWDRASNQPQHF.

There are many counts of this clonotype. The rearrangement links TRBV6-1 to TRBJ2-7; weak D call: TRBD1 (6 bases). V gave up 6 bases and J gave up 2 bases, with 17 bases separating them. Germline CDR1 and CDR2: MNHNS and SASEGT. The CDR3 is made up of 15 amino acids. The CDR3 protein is CASRPGGASTYEQYF. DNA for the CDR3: TGTGCCAGCAGACCTGGGGGCGCCTCAACCTACGAGCAGTACTTC.

The CDR3 DNA reads as TGCGCCAGCAGCCCTCAGGAGAGGACAGTCAACTATGGCTACACCTTC. This sequence encodes CASSPQERTVNYGYTF. This chain uses TRBV5-1 with TRBJ1-2; the D gene is possibly TRBD1 (6 bases). This CDR3 region has 16 residues. With 4 bases removed from V and 2 bases from J, the gap between germline ends came to 18 bases. The germline gives CDR1 SGHRS, CDR2 YFSETQ.

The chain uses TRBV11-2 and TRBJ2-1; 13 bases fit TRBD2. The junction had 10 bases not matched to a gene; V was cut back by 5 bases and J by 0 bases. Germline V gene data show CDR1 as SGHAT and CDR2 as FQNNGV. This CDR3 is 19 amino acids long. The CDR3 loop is CASSPTSGGSLSSYNEQFF. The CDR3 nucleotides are TGTGCCAGCAGCCCGACTAGCGGGGGGTCCTTGAGCTCCTACAATGAGCAGTTCTTC.

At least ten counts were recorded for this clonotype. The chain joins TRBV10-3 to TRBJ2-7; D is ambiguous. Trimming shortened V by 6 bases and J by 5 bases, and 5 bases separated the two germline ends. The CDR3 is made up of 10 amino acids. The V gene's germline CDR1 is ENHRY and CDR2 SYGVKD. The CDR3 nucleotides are TGTGCCATCAGGCTCCACGAGCAGTACTTC. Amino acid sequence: CAIRLHEQYF.

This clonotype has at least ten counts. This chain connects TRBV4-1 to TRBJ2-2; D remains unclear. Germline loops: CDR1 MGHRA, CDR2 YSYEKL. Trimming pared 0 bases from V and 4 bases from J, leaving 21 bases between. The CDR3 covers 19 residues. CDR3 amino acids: CASSQDRPRTHTATGELFF. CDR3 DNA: TGCGCCAGCAGCCAAGATCGCCCCAGGACCCACACAGCCACCGGGGAGCTGTTTTTT.

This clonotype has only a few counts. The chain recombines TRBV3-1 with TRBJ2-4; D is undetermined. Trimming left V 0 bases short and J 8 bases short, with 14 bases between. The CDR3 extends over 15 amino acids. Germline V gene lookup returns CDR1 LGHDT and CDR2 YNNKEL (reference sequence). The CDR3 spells CASSQDNPLRDIQYF. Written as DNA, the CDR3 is TGTGCCAGCAGCCAAGATAACCCATTAAGGGACATTCAGTACTTC.

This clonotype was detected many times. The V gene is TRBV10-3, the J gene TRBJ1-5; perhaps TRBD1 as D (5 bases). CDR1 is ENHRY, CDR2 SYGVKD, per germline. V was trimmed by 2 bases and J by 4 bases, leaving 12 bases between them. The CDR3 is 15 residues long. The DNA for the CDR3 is TGTGCCATCAGTGAGCGACAGTCGGGGAATCAGCCCCAGCATTTT. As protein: CAISERQSGNQPQHF.